This T cell receptor (beta chain) emerged from a study of blood T cell repertoires in COVID-19 (dated by TCRdb to the early 2020s). Some background on the complete study: Samples from collaborators originated in the United States, Italy and Spain and spanned both the acute and convalescent phases of COVID-19. The dataset comprised deeply sampled blood TCRbeta repertoires from subjects exposed to, actively infected with, or recovered from COVID-19. The sample metadata nearly always contained a de-identified subject ID, COVID-19 status, age in years and sex. Where available, HLA class I and class II types were taken from metadata supplied by the sample provider and were not determined by assay-based typing. A freely available public database, intended as a resource for researchers studying the immune response to SARS-CoV-2, is where the repertoires were released. The samples were drawn from two sources: the first 160 participants of the ongoing ImmuneRACE study, and 1,000 to 1,500 subjects contributed by 6 global collaborators. The prospective study material was composed of cDNA or gDNA derived from T cells, B-cell-depleted T cells, or PBMCs.

What the authors observed across the whole study: The quantity of clinical and demographic metadata differed by source and by participant and was supplied without curation.

This clone has only one observation. The specificity of this receptor is unknown. Per-base qualities were not stored, and no clone one base away is much larger. V and J lose 5 bases and 3 bases, and a span of 11 bases separates them. From the cysteine up to the phenylalanine, the CDR3 has a length of 13 residues. The CDR3 DNA has 39 bases and is translated from base 1. Via the germline V gene, CDR1 is MNHEY and CDR2 SVGAGI. Collaborating institutions collected whole blood in K2EDTA tubes following their own protocols. For TCRbeta analysis, collaborators shipped samples in one of three forms: frozen whole blood, isolated PBMCs, or DNA extracted from either of those sample types. TCRbeta CDR3 regions were amplified from genomic DNA by means of the immunoSEQ Assay, a bias-controlled multiplex PCR. Concerning the study's data processing: The number of nucleated cells in each sample was estimated by amplification of reference gene primers within the assay. To quantify the absolute abundance of each unique TCRbeta CDR3 rearrangement, sequence reads were collapsed and filtered. Productive Simpson clonality was computed per sample as the square root of Simpson's diversity index over productive rearrangements. The source is immuneACCESS, and TCRdb retained only in-frame sequences with V and J called. Part of the clones is not carried over; for the studies checked, unresolved V genes explain less than half of this, and the remainder is unexplained. That table furnishes V, J and clone size, whereas the DNA furnished D and trimming. In all, the sample holds approximately 300,000 clones, and approximately 85% of those were seen once. The ten largest clonotypes hold 1.6% of the sample.

This receptor was identified in a woman in her forties or fifties with acute or convalescent COVID-19. The rearranged chain carries TRBV6-5 and TRBJ2-7, and TRBD1 may be the D gene, going by 5 matching bases. The sample comprised peripheral blood. The DNA sequence is TGTGCCAGCAGTAAGGGGCGGAGCTACGAGCAGTACTTC. Its coded protein is CASSKGRSYEQYF.